This TCR beta chain was captured in a study of read filtering for tumor transcriptome and immune sequencing. This clonotype was seen ten or more times. Its antigen is undetermined. This library used roughly 400 ng RNA and molecular barcoded adaptors spanning alpha/delta and beta/gamma chains. Each CDR3 protein is one row after TCRdb ran MiXCR on the reads. The profile covers 100,000 to 150,000 distinct CDR3 sequences, with under 15% appearing a single time and around 10% taken by the ten largest. Findings and limits, study-wide: Compared with RNA-seq, IR-seq gave much higher clonotype depth and reliability.

The sequence came from a donor aged 40 or older with multiple myeloma. The sample comprised a population of CD138-negative cells sorted from bone marrow.

CDR3 sequence reads: CASRGRMNTEAFF. CDR3 DNA: TGTGCCTCGCGGGGGCGAATGAACACTGAAGCTTTCTTT. The rearrangement links TRBV27 to TRBJ1-1, with D perhaps TRBD1 (6 bases). The CDR3 is made up of 13 amino acids. Germline V lookup: CDR1 MNHEY, CDR2 SMNVEV (reference sequence). The V end was cut by 11 bases, the J end by 0 bases, with 13 bases between.